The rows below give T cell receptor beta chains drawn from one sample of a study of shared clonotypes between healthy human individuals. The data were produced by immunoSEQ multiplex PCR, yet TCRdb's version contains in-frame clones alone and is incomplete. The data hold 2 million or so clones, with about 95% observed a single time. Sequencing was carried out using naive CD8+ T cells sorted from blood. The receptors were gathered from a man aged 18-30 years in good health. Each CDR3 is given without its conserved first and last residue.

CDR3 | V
ASSSASQFSYNEQF | TRBV27
ASSLGLAGGLETQY | TRBV5-1
ASSTTQNNEQF | TRBV6-5
ASSLGQGNTEAF | TRBV13
ASSLATQLGANVLT | TRBV5-6
AWSVGGYLGDEQF | TRBV30
ASSLGQGYEQY | TRBV10-1
ASSAEAGAFYEQY | TRBV10-1
ASSWVPAGGNTEAF | TRBV5-1
ASSSDGEPTGELF | TRBV6-6
ASSQDPRAAEAF | TRBV4-3
ASSLLLPDRGSGYT | TRBV7-8
ASSQVYASDNEQF | TRBV4-3
ASSVEGSGANVLT | TRBV9
ASSQVGGSGNTIY | TRBV4-1
ASSHSRSTEAF | TRBV4-3
ASSSGLAGGETQY | TRBV7-2
ASSQRVGPSSYNEQF | TRBV4-3
SVGPGTGTEQY | TRBV29-1
ASSLSGDTNQPQH | TRBV7-3
ASSHTGSNQPQH | TRBV5-4
ASSLSGQGKSDTEAF | TRBV27
ASSQGREGYT | TRBV4-1
ASSYRGQFEQY | TRBV5-6
ASSATGQGAKEQY | TRBV9
ASSGQAGFTGELF | TRBV2
ASSYGGEGGNTIY | TRBV6-6
ASSYSDSSTEQY | TRBV6-5
ASSLRGGHTGELF | TRBV27
SVVTWDSNEQY | TRBV29-1
ASAPTSAEETQY | TRBV27
ASSLASGLSMATT | TRBV5-5
ASSFQVFYEQY | TRBV7-2
ASSVGGGALNEQF | TRBV9
ASSLWQENTEAF | TRBV27
ASNDGRTEAF | TRBV28
ASSEGTNTEAF | TRBV25-1
ASSPILALTGELF | TRBV18
ASTRDGKEDEQY | TRBV9
ASSFAGIAYEQY | TRBV13
AWSRGSSYEQY | TRBV30
ASTPTGLLGNQPQH | TRBV19
ASSEGLDTSYEQY | TRBV6-1
ASKGTGLNTEAF | TRBV2
ASSPGKAGNFYGYT | TRBV5-1
ASSVEPHSSEQY | TRBV9
ASSYRGQHPVEQY | TRBV19
ASSPTSGTDTQY | TRBV6-1
ASTPSGGGTGELF | TRBV11-2
ASNPSGTGSYEQY | TRBV6-6
ASSPWGGAYEQY | TRBV14
ASSVEDRYEQY | TRBV9
ASSGTVTDTQY | TRBV7-2
ASSPTGFRSTDTQY | TRBV4-3
ASSFPEGVYEQF | TRBV7-8
ASSVDVTSASYEQY | TRBV27
ASSSPGGRAPGELF | TRBV7-9
ASSQGHLTDTQY | TRBV4-3
ASSEPRGGNSPLH | TRBV6-1
ASSYSVRETQY | TRBV6-5